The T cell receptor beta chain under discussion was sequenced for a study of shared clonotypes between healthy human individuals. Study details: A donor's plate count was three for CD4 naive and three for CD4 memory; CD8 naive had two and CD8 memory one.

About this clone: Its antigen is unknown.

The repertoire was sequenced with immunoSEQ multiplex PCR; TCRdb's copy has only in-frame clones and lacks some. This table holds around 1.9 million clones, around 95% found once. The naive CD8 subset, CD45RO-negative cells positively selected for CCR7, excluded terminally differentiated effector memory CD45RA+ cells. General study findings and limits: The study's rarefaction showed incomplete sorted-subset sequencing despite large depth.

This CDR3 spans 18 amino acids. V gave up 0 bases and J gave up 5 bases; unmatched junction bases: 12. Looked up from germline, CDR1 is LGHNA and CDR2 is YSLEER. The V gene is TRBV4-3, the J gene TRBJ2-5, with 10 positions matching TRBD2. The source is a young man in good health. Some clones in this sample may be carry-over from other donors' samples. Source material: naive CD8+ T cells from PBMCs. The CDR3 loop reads CASSQDASGRALGETQYF. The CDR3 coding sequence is TGCGCCAGCAGCCAAGATGCCAGCGGGAGGGCCCTTGGGGAGACCCAGTACTTC.